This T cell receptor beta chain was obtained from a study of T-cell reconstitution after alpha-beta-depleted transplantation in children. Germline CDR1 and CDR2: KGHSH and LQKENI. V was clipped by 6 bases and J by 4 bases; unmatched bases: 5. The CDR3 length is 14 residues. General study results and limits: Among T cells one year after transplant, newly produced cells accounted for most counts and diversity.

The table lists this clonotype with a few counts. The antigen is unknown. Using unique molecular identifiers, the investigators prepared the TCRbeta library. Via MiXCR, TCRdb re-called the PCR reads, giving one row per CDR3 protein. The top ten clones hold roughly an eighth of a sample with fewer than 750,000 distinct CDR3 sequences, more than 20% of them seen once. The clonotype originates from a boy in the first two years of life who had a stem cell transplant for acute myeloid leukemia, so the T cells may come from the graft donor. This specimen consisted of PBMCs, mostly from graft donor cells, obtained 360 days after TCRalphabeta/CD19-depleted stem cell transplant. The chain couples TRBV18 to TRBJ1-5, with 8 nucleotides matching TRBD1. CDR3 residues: CASSGQGENQPQHF. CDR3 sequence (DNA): TGTGCCAGCTCCGGACAGGGCGAGAATCAGCCCCAGCATTTT. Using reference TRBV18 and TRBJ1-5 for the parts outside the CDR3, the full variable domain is NAGVMQNPRHLVRRRGQEARLRCSPMKGHSHVYWYRQLPEEGLKFMVYLQKENIIDESGMPKERFSAEFPKEGPSILRIQQVVRGDSAAYFCASSGQGENQPQHFGDGTRLSIL.